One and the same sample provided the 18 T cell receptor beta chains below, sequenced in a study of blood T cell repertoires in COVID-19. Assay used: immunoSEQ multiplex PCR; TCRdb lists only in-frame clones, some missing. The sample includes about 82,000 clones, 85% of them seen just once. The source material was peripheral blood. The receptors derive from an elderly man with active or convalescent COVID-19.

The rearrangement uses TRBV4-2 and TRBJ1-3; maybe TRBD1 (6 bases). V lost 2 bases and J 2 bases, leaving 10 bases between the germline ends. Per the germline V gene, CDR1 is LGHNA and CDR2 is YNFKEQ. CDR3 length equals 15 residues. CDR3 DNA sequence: TGTGCCAGCAGCCAATCGTCAGGGGCTGGAAACACCATATATTTT. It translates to CASSQSSGAGNTIYF.

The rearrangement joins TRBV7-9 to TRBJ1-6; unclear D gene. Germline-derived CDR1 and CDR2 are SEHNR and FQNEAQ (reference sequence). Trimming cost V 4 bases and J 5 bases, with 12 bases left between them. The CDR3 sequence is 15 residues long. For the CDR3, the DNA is TGTGCCAGCAGCTCGGCGGGGAATAATAATTCACCCCTCCACTTT. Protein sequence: CASSSAGNNNSPLHF.

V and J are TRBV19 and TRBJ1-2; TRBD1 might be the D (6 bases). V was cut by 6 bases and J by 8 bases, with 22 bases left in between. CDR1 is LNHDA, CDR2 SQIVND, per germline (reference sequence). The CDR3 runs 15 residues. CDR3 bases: TGTGCCAGTAGCGTTACAGGGAACCCCACGGAAGGCTACACCTTC. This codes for CASSVTGNPTEGYTF.

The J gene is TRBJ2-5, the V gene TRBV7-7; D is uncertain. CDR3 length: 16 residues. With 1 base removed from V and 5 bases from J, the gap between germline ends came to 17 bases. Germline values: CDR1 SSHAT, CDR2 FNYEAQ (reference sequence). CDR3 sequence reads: CASSLVTAGLGETQYF. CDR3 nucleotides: TGTGCCAGCAGCTTAGTAACCGCAGGCCTGGGTGAGACCCAGTACTTC.

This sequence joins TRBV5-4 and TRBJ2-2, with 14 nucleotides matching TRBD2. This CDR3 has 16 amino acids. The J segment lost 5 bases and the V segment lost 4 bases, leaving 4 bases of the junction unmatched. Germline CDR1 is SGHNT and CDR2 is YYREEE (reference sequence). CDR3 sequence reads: CASSPGTSGSTGELFF. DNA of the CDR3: TGTGCCAGCAGCCCTGGGACTAGCGGGAGTACCGGGGAGCTGTTTTTT.

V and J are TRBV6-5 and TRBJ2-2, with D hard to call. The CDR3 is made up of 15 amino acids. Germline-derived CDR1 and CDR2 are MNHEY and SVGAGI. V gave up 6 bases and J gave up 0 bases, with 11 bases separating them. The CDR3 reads CASRGTVANTGELFF. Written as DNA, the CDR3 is TGTGCCAGCAGGGGTACAGTCGCGAACACCGGGGAGCTGTTTTTT.

CDR3 sequence: CASSVGTLGAITRGQFF. The CDR3 DNA follows: TGCGCCAGCAGCGTCGGGACACTCGGGGCTATCACACGGGGGCAGTTCTTC. The J gene is TRBJ2-1, the V gene TRBV5-1; tentative D call: TRBD1 (6 bases). Germline V lookup: CDR1 SGHRS, CDR2 YFSETQ. The CDR3 spans 17 residues. V lost 4 bases to trimming and J lost 12 bases, with 29 bases between them. Using reference TRBV5-1 and TRBJ2-1 for the parts outside the CDR3, the full variable domain is KAGVTQTPRYLIKTRGQQVTLSCSPISGHRSVSWYQQTPGQGLQFLFEYFSETQRNKGNFPGRFSGRQFSNSRSEMNVSTLELGDSALYLCASSVGTLGAITRGQFFGPGTRLTVL.

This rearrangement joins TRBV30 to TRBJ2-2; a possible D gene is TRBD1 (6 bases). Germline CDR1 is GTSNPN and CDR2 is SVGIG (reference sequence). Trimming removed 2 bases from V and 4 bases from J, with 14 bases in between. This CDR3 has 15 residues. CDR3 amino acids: CAWSTQGLGTGELFF. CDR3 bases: TGTGCCTGGAGTACCCAGGGGCTCGGCACCGGGGAGCTGTTTTTT.

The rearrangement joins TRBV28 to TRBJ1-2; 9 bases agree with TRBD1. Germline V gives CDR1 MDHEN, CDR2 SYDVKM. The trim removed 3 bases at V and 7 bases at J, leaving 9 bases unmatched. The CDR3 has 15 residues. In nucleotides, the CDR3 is TGTGCCAGCAGTTTGTCCGGGACAGGGTTCGTTGGCTACACCTTC. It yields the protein CASSLSGTGFVGYTF.

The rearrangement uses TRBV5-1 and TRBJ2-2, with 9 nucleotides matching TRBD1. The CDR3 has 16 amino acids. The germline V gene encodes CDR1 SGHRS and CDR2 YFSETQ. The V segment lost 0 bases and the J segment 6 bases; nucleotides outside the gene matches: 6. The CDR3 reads CASSLVGTGTPGELFF. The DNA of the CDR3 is TGCGCCAGCAGCTTGGTGGGGACAGGGACGCCCGGGGAGCTGTTTTTT.

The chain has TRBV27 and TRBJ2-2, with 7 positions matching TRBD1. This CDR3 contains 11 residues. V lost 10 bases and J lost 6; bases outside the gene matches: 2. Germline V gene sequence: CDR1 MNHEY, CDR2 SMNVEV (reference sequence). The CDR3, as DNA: TGTGCCATGCAGGGGGCCGGGGAGCTGTTTTTT. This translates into CAMQGAGELFF.

This CDR3 is CASSEEARAGEQYV. As DNA, the CDR3 is TGTGCCAGCAGTGAAGAGGCCAGGGCGGGGGAGCAGTACGTC. The chain has TRBV6-1 and TRBJ2-7; perhaps TRBD2 as D (6 bases). This CDR3 is built from 14 residues. Germline V CDR1 and CDR2: MNHNS, SASEGT. Trimming removed 1 base from V and 7 bases from J, with 14 bases in between.

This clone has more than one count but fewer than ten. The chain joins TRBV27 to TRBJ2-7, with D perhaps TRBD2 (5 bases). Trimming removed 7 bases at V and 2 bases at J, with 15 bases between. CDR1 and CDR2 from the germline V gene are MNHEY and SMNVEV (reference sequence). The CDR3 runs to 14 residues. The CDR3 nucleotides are TGTGCCAGCATGAGCCCCCTAGCCCCCTACGAGCAGTACGTC. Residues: CASMSPLAPYEQYV.

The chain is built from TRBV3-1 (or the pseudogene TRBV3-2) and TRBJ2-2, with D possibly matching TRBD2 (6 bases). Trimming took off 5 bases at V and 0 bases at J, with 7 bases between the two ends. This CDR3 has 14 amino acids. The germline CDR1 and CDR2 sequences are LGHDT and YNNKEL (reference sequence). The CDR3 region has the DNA TGTGCCAGCAGCGCGGGACCGAACACCGGGGAGCTGTTTTTT. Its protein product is CASSAGPNTGELFF.

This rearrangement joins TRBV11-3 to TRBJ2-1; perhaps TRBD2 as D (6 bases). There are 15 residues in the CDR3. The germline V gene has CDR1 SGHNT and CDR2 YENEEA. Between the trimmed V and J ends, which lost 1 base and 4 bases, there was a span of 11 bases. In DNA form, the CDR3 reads TGTGCCAGCAGCTTAGTGCGGGGAAGTTACAATGAGCAGTTCTTC. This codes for CASSLVRGSYNEQFF.

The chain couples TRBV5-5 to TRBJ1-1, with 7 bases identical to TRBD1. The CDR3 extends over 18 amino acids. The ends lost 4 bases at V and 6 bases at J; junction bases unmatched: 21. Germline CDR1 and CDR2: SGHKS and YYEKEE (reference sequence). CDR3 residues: CASSGLNRGSGSGPEAFF. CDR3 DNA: TGTGCCAGCAGCGGACTGAACAGGGGTTCGGGTAGTGGGCCTGAAGCTTTCTTT.

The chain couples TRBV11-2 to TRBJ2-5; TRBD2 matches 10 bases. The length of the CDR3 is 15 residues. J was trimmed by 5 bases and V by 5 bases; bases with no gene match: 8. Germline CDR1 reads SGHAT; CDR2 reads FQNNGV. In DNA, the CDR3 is TGTGCCAGCAGCCGGAGCGGGGGGGCCCGGGAGACCCAGTACTTC. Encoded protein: CASSRSGGARETQYF. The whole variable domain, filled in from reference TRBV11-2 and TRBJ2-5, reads EAGVAQSPRYKIIEKRQSVAFWCNPISGHATLYWYQQILGQGPKLLIQFQNNGVVDDSQLPKDRFSAERLKGVDSTLKIQPAKLEDSAVYLCASSRSGGARETQYFGPGTRLLVL.

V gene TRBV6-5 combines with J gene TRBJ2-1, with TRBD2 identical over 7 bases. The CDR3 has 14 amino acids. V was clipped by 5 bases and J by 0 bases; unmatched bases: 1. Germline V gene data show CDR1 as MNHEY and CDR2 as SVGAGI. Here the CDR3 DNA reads TGTGCCAGCAGTCGACTAGCCTCCTACAATGAGCAGTTCTTC. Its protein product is CASSRLASYNEQFF.